The TCR beta chain under discussion was sequenced for a study of blood T cell repertoires in COVID-19. As for the study in general: Samples came from the United States, Italy and Spain, spanning acute and convalescent COVID-19. From T cells, B-cell-depleted T cells, or PBMCs came the material, which was cDNA or gDNA.

The length of the CDR3 is 14 residues. In the authors' methods: The authors estimated nucleated cell counts from reference gene primer amplification. Clones were sequenced by immunoSEQ multiplex PCR, and TCRdb holds only the in-frame ones, with some missing. V, J and clone size reflect that table, while D and trimming were determined from the DNA. This table has tens of thousands of clones, around 88% appearing once. The clonotype originates from a woman older than 75 with acute or convalescent COVID-19. The sample comprised peripheral blood. This sequence joins TRBV21-1 and TRBJ1-1. TRBV21-1 is shown as a pseudogene. CDR3 coding DNA: TGTGCCAGCAGCCAAAAGCTAAATGGCACTGAAGCTTTCTTT. Translation gives CASSQKLNGTEAFF.